Shown below are 5 T cell receptor beta chains from a single sample sequenced in a study of glioma-infiltrating T cells after dendritic cell vaccination. Produced via immunoSEQ multiplex PCR; TCRdb's table is partial and in-frame only. The profile shows about 95,000 clones, about 85% of them singletons. Source: blood, taken before dendritic cell vaccination. The receptors were sampled from a human donor with glioblastoma.

The chain is built from TRBV2 and TRBJ2-5; 7 positions agree with TRBD1. This CDR3 region has 13 residues. Germline V gene sequence: CDR1 SNHLY, CDR2 FYNNEI. V dropped 6 bases and J dropped 1; count of bases not matched to a gene: 2. This CDR3 is CASRGTVQETQYF. In nucleotides, the CDR3 is TGTGCCAGCAGGGGGACAGTCCAAGAGACCCAGTACTTC.

The chain combines TRBV29-1 with TRBJ2-1; 9 bases map to TRBD2. J lost 8 bases, V lost 4 bases, and 9 bases had no gene match. The CDR3 runs to 14 residues. CDR1 and CDR2 (germline): SQVTM, ANQGSEA. CDR3 bases: TGCAGCGTTGCTGGGGGACTAGCTCTCTATGAGCAGTTCTTC. Encoded protein: CSVAGGLALYEQFF.

V and J are TRBV7-6 and TRBJ2-2; 10 bases map to TRBD1. Germline CDR1 SGHVS, CDR2 FNYEAQ. J was trimmed by 6 bases and V by 4 bases; bases with no gene match: 8. The CDR3 covers 16 residues. For the CDR3, the DNA is TGTGCCAGCAGCTCGACAGACAGGGGGCAGGCCGGGGAGCTGTTTTTT. It encodes CASSSTDRGQAGELFF.

This clone was detected once. V usage is TRBV7-9 and J usage is TRBJ2-6; 10 bases align to TRBD1. The CDR3 has 18 amino acids. CDR1 is SEHNR, CDR2 FQNEAQ, per germline (reference sequence). V dropped 5 bases and J dropped 4; count of bases not matched to a gene: 11. The CDR3 is CASSRIPGQGSGANVLTF. CDR3 coding DNA: TGTGCCAGCAGCAGAATCCCGGGACAGGGGTCCGGGGCCAACGTCCTGACTTTC.

The CDR3 loop reads CASSVSGPVGPEQFF. DNA for the CDR3: TGTGCCAGCAGCGTTAGCGGCCCCGTTGGCCCTGAGCAGTTCTTC. This chain connects TRBV7-2 to TRBJ2-1, with D possibly being TRBD2 (6 bases). The germline V and J ends were trimmed by 5 bases and 9 bases, with 20 bases remaining between them. The CDR3 sequence is 15 residues long. Per germline, CDR1 SGHTA and CDR2 FQGNSA.